These 20 T cell receptor beta chains originate from one sample sequenced in a study of early T cells in non-severe SARS-CoV-2 infection. One entry per CDR3 protein results from TCRdb running MiXCR on the 5' RACE reads. Of under 70,000 distinct CDR3 sequences listed, roughly 13% are singletons. The material sequenced was whole blood. Every receptor here comes from an adult who was a healthcare worker with PCR-confirmed SARS-CoV-2 infection or an uninfected control (not recorded which).

There are many counts of this clonotype. The chain carries TRBV6-2 or TRBV6-3 and TRBJ2-5, with D possibly matching TRBD2 (5 bases). V was cut by 6 bases and J by 2 bases, with 13 bases left in between. This CDR3 has 14 amino acids. The germline CDR1 and CDR2 sequences are MNHEY and SVGEGT. The CDR3: CASRSDWQQETQYF. The CDR3 region has the DNA TGTGCCAGCAGGTCGGACTGGCAGCAAGAGACCCAGTACTTC.

Concerning this clonotype itself: This sequence may be a read error, since a much larger clone differs from it by one base. Here the CDR3 omits its conserved ending phenylalanine or tryptophan, so a read error is the likely source. CDR3 nucleotide sequence: TGTGCCAGCAGTTTTGGCGACGAGCAGTACCTC. It is translated as CASSFGDEQYL. V and J are TRBV28 and TRBJ2-7; D is ambiguous. The CDR3 is made up of 11 amino acids. Germline CDR1 MDHEN, CDR2 SYDVKM. V was pared by 3 bases and J by 5 bases, with 5 bases between.

This clonotype was observed many times. The chain carries TRBV11-2 and TRBJ2-1; D is unresolved. From germline, CDR1 is SGHAT and CDR2 FQNNGV. The CDR3 covers 12 residues. The V end lost 5 bases, the J end lost 6 bases, and 8 bases lay between the germline ends. Here the CDR3 reads CASSLTRNEQFF. The CDR3 DNA sequence: TGTGCCAGCAGCCTAACCCGCAATGAGCAGTTCTTC.

This clonotype was counted ten times or more. V usage is TRBV18 and J usage is TRBJ1-1; the match to TRBD1 covers 9 bases. Germline CDR1 is KGHSH and CDR2 is LQKENI. CDR3 length: 13 residues. J gave up 7 bases and V 2 bases, and 2 bases lay outside the gene matches. For the CDR3, the DNA is TGTGCCAGCTCACCAAGACAGGGGGGTGAAGCTTTCTTT. This sequence encodes CASSPRQGGEAFF.

This clonotype was seen ten or more times. The chain joins TRBV21-1 to TRBJ1-3. TRBV21-1 is noted as a pseudogene. This CDR3 has 10 residues. CDR3 protein: CASSKGHIYF. CDR3 coding DNA: TGTGCCAGCAGCAAAGGTCACATATATTTT.

This clonotype was seen many times. The chain is built from TRBV20-1 and TRBJ2-7, with D possibly being TRBD1 or TRBD2 (7 bases each). The CDR3 loop spans 17 amino acids. The V end was cut by 3 bases, the J end by 4 bases, with 25 bases between. Germline lookup yields CDR1 DFQATT and CDR2 SNEGSKA (reference sequence). CDR3 sequence (DNA): TGCAGTGCTAGGAGACAGGGTAGTCGGGGGGCGGGATACGAGCAGTACTTC. This sequence encodes CSARRQGSRGAGYEQYF.

The chain combines TRBV20-1 with TRBJ1-2, with 10 bases that match TRBD1. V was clipped by 6 bases and J by 4 bases; unmatched bases: 2. This CDR3 comprises 12 residues. Germline V gene data show CDR1 as DFQATT and CDR2 as SNEGSKA (reference sequence). As DNA, the CDR3 is TGCAGTGCCCGGACAGGGGGCTATGGCTACACCTTC. Translated, it gives CSARTGGYGYTF.

V usage is TRBV9 and J usage is TRBJ2-7, with 8 bases that match TRBD1. The length of the CDR3 is 15 residues. CDR1 is SGDLS, CDR2 YYNGEE, per germline. V lost 0 bases to trimming and J lost 3 bases; unmatched junction nucleotides: 5. The CDR3 is CASSVAGGQVYEQYF. CDR3 sequence (DNA): TGTGCCAGCAGCGTAGCTGGGGGACAGGTCTACGAGCAGTACTTC.

This clonotype was seen repeatedly, ten times or more. The chain combines TRBV4-1 with TRBJ2-7; D unresolved. Trimming removed 5 bases from V and 3 bases from J, with 11 bases in between. The CDR3 spans 13 residues. Germline V gene data show CDR1 as MGHRA and CDR2 as YSYEKL. CDR3 sequence reads: CASSGVGHYEQYF. DNA of the CDR3: TGCGCCAGCAGCGGGGTAGGGCACTACGAGCAGTACTTC.

This clonotype was recorded at least ten times. The V call is TRBV11-2, the J call TRBJ1-2, with a weak D call TRBD1 (5 bases). Trimming stripped 0 bases from V and 4 bases from J, with 12 bases between. This CDR3 spans 15 amino acids. Germline CDR1 reads SGHAT; CDR2 reads FQNNGV. The CDR3 DNA reads TGTGCCAGCAGCTTAGATAACGGACAAACCTATGGCTACACCTTC. Its protein product is CASSLDNGQTYGYTF.

Only a few counts were recorded for this clonotype. The chain couples TRBV4-3 to TRBJ2-2, with 7 bases fitting TRBD1. The CDR3 is 15 amino acids. CDR1 and CDR2 (germline): LGHNA, YSLEER. J was trimmed by 3 bases and V by 2 bases; bases with no gene match: 3. CDR3 region: CASSQRQGHTGELFF. CDR3 coding DNA: TGCGCCAGCAGCCAAAGACAGGGCCACACCGGGGAGCTGTTTTTT.

This clonotype turned up a few times. The chain links TRBV4-3 to TRBJ2-7; 8 positions match TRBD2. Germline V gene data show CDR1 as LGHNA and CDR2 as YSLEER. This CDR3 is built from 14 residues. The V gene end was trimmed by 0 bases and the J gene end by 2 bases; junction bases not matched to a gene: 0. The CDR3 sequence: CASSQEAGAYEQYF. CDR3 bases: TGCGCCAGCAGCCAAGAAGCGGGAGCCTACGAGCAGTACTTC.

This clonotype was observed a few times. The chain couples TRBV5-5 to TRBJ1-2; no reliable D call. From germline, CDR1 is SGHKS and CDR2 YYEKEE (reference sequence). Trimming stripped 0 bases from V and 2 bases from J, with 8 bases between. The CDR3 covers 14 residues. The CDR3 is CASSLVGENYGYTF. The CDR3 DNA reads TGTGCCAGCAGCTTGGTTGGAGAAAACTATGGCTACACCTTC.

This rearrangement joins TRBV2 to TRBJ2-5, with 8 bases lining up with TRBD1. Trimming removed 2 bases from V and 3 bases from J; junction bases left unmatched: 8. In germline, CDR1 is SNHLY, CDR2 FYNNEI. The CDR3 is 16 residues long. CDR3 amino acids: CASSEPRTGFKETQYF. As DNA, the CDR3 is TGTGCCAGCAGTGAACCGCGGACAGGGTTTAAAGAGACCCAGTACTTC.

The chain is built from TRBV28 and TRBJ2-7; 7 bases line up with TRBD1. The CDR3 has 13 amino acids. Germline-derived CDR1 and CDR2 are MDHEN and SYDVKM. V shed 3 bases, J shed 6 bases, and the junction held 5 bases outside the gene matches. CDR3 region: CASSLRGRTEQYF. Written as DNA, the CDR3 is TGTGCCAGCAGTTTGAGGGGGCGGACCGAGCAGTACTTC.

J is TRBJ2-2 and V is TRBV7-2, with D possibly matching TRBD1 (5 bases). Germline V gives CDR1 SGHTA, CDR2 FQGNSA. The CDR3 consists of 16 residues. Trimming took off 1 base at V and 0 bases at J, with 9 bases between the two ends. CDR3 bases: TGTGCCAGCAGCTTAGTTCCAGGGTCGAACACCGGGGAGCTGTTTTTT. This encodes CASSLVPGSNTGELFF.

CDR3 nucleotide sequence: TGTGCCAGCAGCCTTGACTGGAGTGAGCAGTTCTTC. Its protein is CASSLDWSEQFF. The rearrangement links TRBV7-9 to TRBJ2-1; unclear D gene. Germline loops: CDR1 SEHNR, CDR2 FQNEAQ (reference sequence). V dropped 5 bases and J dropped 9 bases, with 11 bases sitting between them. CDR3 length: 12 residues.

This clonotype has only a few counts. The J gene is TRBJ2-3, the V gene TRBV24-1; weak D call: TRBD1 (5 bases). The CDR3 extends over 15 amino acids. The germline V gene encodes CDR1 KGHDR and CDR2 SFDVKD. V was shortened by 5 bases and J by 0 bases, with 11 bases between the two germline ends. This CDR3 reads CATSVQGSSTDTQYF. The CDR3 DNA reads TGTGCCACCAGTGTCCAGGGCTCTAGCACAGATACGCAGTATTTT.

The chain combines TRBV7-2 with TRBJ1-1; tentative D call: TRBD1 (6 bases). This CDR3 has 16 residues. Trimming removed 5 bases from V and 0 bases from J, with 16 bases in between. Germline lookup yields CDR1 SGHTA and CDR2 FQGNSA. This CDR3 is CASSRDTLTLNTEAFF. The CDR3 DNA is TGTGCCAGCAGCAGGGACACCCTCACCCTGAACACTGAAGCTTTCTTT.

The chain recombines TRBV20-1 with TRBJ1-1; 8 positions match TRBD1. The CDR3 consists of 15 residues. In germline, CDR1 is DFQATT, CDR2 SNEGSKA (reference sequence). The V and J ends lost 4 bases and 3 bases, in that order; junction bases with no gene match: 10. The CDR3 region is CSAKRDRRDYTEAFF. DNA of the CDR3: TGCAGTGCTAAGAGGGACAGGCGGGATTACACTGAAGCTTTCTTT.